Each of the 32 T cell receptor beta chains below was sequenced from the same sample in a study of shared clonotypes between healthy human individuals. This table comes from immunoSEQ multiplex PCR, and its TCRdb copy is limited to in-frame clones, with some not included. The sample includes about 500,000 clones, 75% to 80% of them seen just once. Sequencing used PBMCs. The receptors come from a woman between 40 and 55 years old in good health. Some clones in this sample may be carry-over from other donors' samples.

Note on this clone: One base away lies a much larger clone, so this may be a sequencing read error. V usage is TRBV19 and J usage is TRBJ2-3; 7 bases align to TRBD1. V lost 4 bases, J lost 4 bases, and 2 bases stayed unmatched. Germline values: CDR1 LNHDA, CDR2 SQIVND (reference sequence). The length of the CDR3 is 13 residues. As DNA, the CDR3 is TGTGCCAGTAGTACAACAGGGGCAGATACGCAGTATTTT. Protein product: CASSTTGADTQYF. Drawing the rest from reference TRBV19 and TRBJ2-3, the complete variable domain is DGGITQSPKYLFRKEGQNVTLSCEQNLNHDAMYWYRQDPGQGLRLIYYSQIVNDFQKGDIAEGYSVSREKKESFPLTVTSAQKNPTAFYLCASSTTGADTQYFGPGTRLTVL.

This sequence joins TRBV7-3 and TRBJ2-2, with D possibly being TRBD2 (6 bases). Trimming took off 1 base at V and 4 bases at J, with 16 bases between the two ends. CDR1 and CDR2 (germline): SGHTA, FQGTGA. CDR3 length: 17 residues. The CDR3 DNA reads as TGTGCCAGCAGCTTAAATCCAAGGACTAACCCCACCGGGGAGCTGTTTTTT. Protein sequence: CASSLNPRTNPTGELFF.

This chain joins TRBV9 and TRBJ1-3, with D uncertain. There are 17 residues in the CDR3. Trimming took off 4 bases at V and 0 bases at J, with 17 bases between the two ends. Germline CDR1 and CDR2: SGDLS and YYNGEE. CDR3 nucleotides: TGTGCCAGCAGCCCTCTTCCTGGGCGGAGCTCTGGAAACACCATATATTTT. Residues: CASSPLPGRSSGNTIYF. The variable domain in full, with the rest retrieved from reference TRBV9 and TRBJ1-3, is DSGVTQTPKHLITATGQRVTLRCSPRSGDLSVYWYQQSLDQGLQFLIQYYNGEERAKGNILERFSAQQFPDLHSELNLSSLELGDSALYFCASSPLPGRSSGNTIYFGEGSWLTVV.

This clone was found once. Written as DNA, the CDR3 is TGTGCCAGCAGCTTATTTACGAACACCGGGGAGCTGTTTTTT. Its translation is CASSLFTNTGELFF. The rearrangement joins TRBV7-9 to TRBJ2-2; no firm D call. The germline CDR1 and CDR2 sequences are SEHNR and FQNEAQ (reference sequence). Trimming cost V 2 bases and J 0 bases, with 4 bases left between them. The CDR3 loop spans 14 amino acids.

About this clone itself: A much more abundant neighbour one base away suggests this may be a read error. This chain connects TRBV6-4 to TRBJ1-5; D not certain. CDR1 and CDR2 from the germline V gene are MRHNA and SNTAGT. There are 15 residues in the CDR3. CDR3 coding DNA: TGTGTCAGCAGTGACCCGCAGAGATACAATCAGCCCCAGCATTTT. Protein product: CVSSDPQRYNQPQHF.

CDR3 DNA: TGTGCCTGGAGCGGACAGGTCAATGAGCAGTTCTTC. Protein: CAWSGQVNEQFF. The chain links TRBV30 to TRBJ2-1; 7 nucleotides agree with TRBD1. Trimming cost V 3 bases and J 6 bases; bases outside gene matches: 2. Per germline, CDR1 GTSNPN and CDR2 SVGIG (reference sequence). The CDR3 runs to 12 residues.

Turning to this clone: With only one base between it and a far larger clone, this is likely a read error. At the DNA level, this CDR3 is encoded by other sequences in the same sample as well. The rearrangement joins TRBV11-2 to TRBJ2-7, with D perhaps TRBD2 (5 bases). The CDR3 spans 15 residues. CDR1 and CDR2 from the germline V gene are SGHAT and FQNNGV. The CDR3 reads CASSLALVLGYEQYF. In nucleotides, the CDR3 is TGCGCCAGCAGCTTAGCACTAGTGTTGGGTTACGAGCAGTACTTC.

V and J are TRBV11-2 and TRBJ2-1; D might be TRBD2 (5 bases). The CDR3 length is 14 residues. In germline, CDR1 is SGHAT, CDR2 FQNNGV. V gave up 3 bases and J gave up 2 bases, with 8 bases separating them. The CDR3 DNA reads as TGTGCCAGCAGCTTTGGAGGAACCTACAATGAGCAGTTCTTC. This translates into CASSFGGTYNEQFF.

On this clone itself: With a far larger clone one base away, a read error is the likely cause. The CDR3 region is CASSYPDSYEQYF. As DNA, the CDR3 is TGTGCCAGCAGTTACCCCGATTCCTACGAGCAGTACTTC. The V and J genes are TRBV28 and TRBJ2-7; D not resolved. The V end lost 4 bases, the J end lost 1 base, and 8 bases lay between the germline ends. CDR1 is MDHEN and CDR2 is SYDVKM in the germline V gene. The CDR3 length is 13 residues.

The V and J genes are TRBV7-2 and TRBJ1-5; D is undetermined. V was trimmed by 1 base and J by 0 bases, leaving 7 bases between them. Germline-derived CDR1 and CDR2 are SGHTA and FQGNSA. The CDR3 contains 15 residues. CDR3 in amino acids: CASSLVHNSNQPQHF. The CDR3 coding sequence is TGTGCCAGCAGCTTAGTGCATAATAGCAATCAGCCCCAGCATTTT.

Turning to this clone: Only one base separates this from a far larger clonotype, so it likely reflects a read error. V is TRBV18 and J is TRBJ2-7, with a tentative D call TRBD1 (6 bases). Germline CDR1 KGHSH, CDR2 LQKENI. The CDR3 runs 14 residues. The CDR3 sequence: CASSPSWDTYEQHF. Here the CDR3 DNA reads TGTGCCAGCTCACCATCCTGGGACACCTACGAGCAGCACTTC.

This chain joins TRBV11-3 and TRBJ1-1; no clear D. The CDR3 contains 14 residues. Trimming stripped 1 base from V and 6 bases from J, with 12 bases between. The germline gives CDR1 SGHNT, CDR2 YENEEA. This CDR3 reads CASSLGVAGAEAFF. The CDR3 DNA follows: TGTGCCAGCAGCTTAGGGGTCGCGGGCGCTGAAGCTTTCTTT. The full variable domain, with the rest looked up from reference TRBV11-3 and TRBJ1-1, is EAGVVQSPRYKIIEKKQPVAFWCNPISGHNTLYWYLQNLGQGPELLIRYENEEAVDDSQLPKDRFSAERLKGVDSTLKIQPAELGDSAVYLCASSLGVAGAEAFFGQGTRLTVV.

The V and J genes are TRBV9 and TRBJ2-7, with a weak D call TRBD1 (7 bases). Trimming removed 4 bases from V and 4 bases from J, with 15 bases in between. The V gene's germline CDR1 is SGDLS and CDR2 YYNGEE. There are 14 residues in the CDR3. The CDR3 region is CASSSQGGDYEQYF. The CDR3 nucleotides are TGTGCCAGCAGCTCTCAGGGGGGCGATTACGAGCAGTACTTC.

The chain combines TRBV7-6 with TRBJ1-2; 8 bases match TRBD1. In germline, CDR1 is SGHVS, CDR2 FNYEAQ. The CDR3 extends over 14 amino acids. J gave up 3 bases and V 5 bases, and 5 bases lay outside the gene matches. CDR3 nucleotide sequence: TGTGCCAGCAGCCCAACAGGGGGGGACTATGGCTACACCTTC. This codes for CASSPTGGDYGYTF.

As regards this clone: Only one base separates this from a far larger clonotype, so it likely reflects a read error. The same CDR3 can be traced to other DNA sequences in this sample. J is TRBJ2-5 and V is TRBV1; TRBD2 is the table's D call, not checked against the DNA. TRBV1 represents a pseudogene. This CDR3 is 14 amino acids long. The CDR3: CTPSSGSGRETQYF. For the CDR3, the DNA is TGCACTCCTTCTAGCGGGAGCGGGAGAGAGACCCAATACTTC.

This sequence joins TRBV18 and TRBJ1-3, with a tentative D call TRBD1 (5 bases). CDR3 length: 14 amino acids. Germline-derived CDR1 and CDR2 are KGHSH and LQKENI. V dropped 3 bases and J dropped 4 bases, with 10 bases sitting between them. CDR3 sequence reads: CASSPGDYGNTIYF. Here the CDR3 DNA reads TGTGCCAGCTCACCGGGGGATTACGGAAACACCATATATTTT. The full variable domain, in which reference TRBV18 and TRBJ1-3 provide the parts outside the CDR3, is NAGVMQNPRHLVRRRGQEARLRCSPMKGHSHVYWYRQLPEEGLKFMVYLQKENIIDESGMPKERFSAEFPKEGPSILRIQQVVRGDSAAYFCASSPGDYGNTIYFGEGSWLTVV.

This chain joins TRBV29-1 and TRBJ2-5; the D gene is possibly TRBD2 (6 bases). The CDR3 is made up of 13 amino acids. Germline CDR1 SQVTM, CDR2 ANQGSEA. V was clipped by 5 bases and J by 2 bases, with 12 bases between them. The CDR3 DNA follows: TGCAGCGTTTTAGCGGTGACACAAGAGACCCAGTACTTC. As protein: CSVLAVTQETQYF. The variable domain in full, completed from reference TRBV29-1 and TRBJ2-5, reads SAVISQKPSRDICQRGTSLTIQCQVDSQVTMMFWYRQQPGQSLTLIATANQGSEATYESGFVIDKFPISRPNLTFSTLTVSNMSPEDSSIYLCSVLAVTQETQYFGPGTRLLVL.

The rearrangement joins TRBV5-1 to TRBJ2-3; 15 nucleotides line up with TRBD2. In germline, CDR1 is SGHRS, CDR2 YFSETQ. Trimming cost V 4 bases and J 0 bases; bases outside gene matches: 6. CDR3 length: 18 residues. This chain's CDR3 is CASSTGTSGGTSTDTQYF. CDR3 DNA: TGCGCCAGCAGCACCGGGACTAGCGGGGGGACTAGCACAGATACGCAGTATTTT.

This rearrangement joins TRBV6-6 to TRBJ1-1; D call uncertain. There are 13 residues in the CDR3. Germline CDR1 reads MNHNY; CDR2 reads SVGAGI (reference sequence). Trimming removed 4 bases from V and 3 bases from J, with 9 bases in between. The CDR3 DNA follows: TGTGCCAGCAGTTTTAGTGGGTACACTGAAGCTTTCTTT. Its translation: CASSFSGYTEAFF.

This clone was recorded once. A read error is the likely source, as a far larger clone sits one nucleotide away. The V call is TRBV4-1, the J call TRBJ1-2; no reliable D call. This CDR3 has 15 amino acids. Germline assignment: CDR1 MGHRA and CDR2 YSYEKL. The chain's CDR3 is CASSQEMGSNYGYAF. The CDR3 bases are TGCGCCAGCAGCCAAGAGATGGGAAGTAACTATGGCTACGCCTTC.

This chain connects TRBV28 to TRBJ2-2; TRBD2 agrees at 12 bases. The CDR3 covers 20 residues. Germline V gene data show CDR1 as MDHEN and CDR2 as SYDVKM. Losses at the gene ends were 6 bases for V and 0 bases for J; bases not matched to a gene: 14. CDR3: CASSQQTSGSFVSNTGELFF. CDR3 sequence (DNA): TGTGCCAGCAGCCAACAGACTAGCGGGAGTTTCGTGTCGAACACCGGGGAGCTGTTTTTT.

Comment on this clone: With a far larger clone one base away, a read error is the likely cause. The same CDR3 arises from other DNA sequences in this sample as well. This rearrangement joins TRBV7-9 to TRBJ2-1; D possibly corresponds to TRBD1 (5 bases). Germline assignment: CDR1 SEHNR and CDR2 FQNEAQ (reference sequence). The CDR3 consists of 15 residues. The CDR3 region is CASSLGLGLDSEQFF. In nucleotides, the CDR3 is TGCGCCAGCAGCTTAGGGTTGGGCTTAGACAGTGAGCAGTTCTTC.

The rearrangement uses TRBV5-1 and TRBJ1-1; D call uncertain. Germline V CDR1 and CDR2: SGHRS, YFSETQ. V was cut by 1 base and J by 5 bases, with 12 bases left in between. The CDR3 length is 14 residues. CDR3 sequence reads: CASSLTTEGTEAFF. The DNA of the CDR3 is TGCGCCAGCAGCTTGACAACGGAGGGTACTGAAGCTTTCTTT.

A single count supports this clone. V gene TRBV29-1 combines with J gene TRBJ2-5; tentatively, D is TRBD2 (6 bases). CDR1 and CDR2 from the germline V gene are SQVTM and ANQGSEA. The CDR3 runs to 12 residues. V was clipped by 4 bases and J by 3 bases, with 9 bases between them. The CDR3 reads CSVASSEETQYF. The CDR3 DNA follows: TGCAGCGTTGCCTCTAGCGAAGAGACCCAGTACTTC.

This chain connects TRBV29-1 to TRBJ1-1; 9 nucleotides align to TRBD1. This CDR3 region has 13 residues. Per the germline V gene, CDR1 is SQVTM and CDR2 is ANQGSEA. Trimming cost V 8 bases and J 11 bases; bases outside gene matches: 15. The DNA of the CDR3 is TGCAGCTTCCGGGACAGGGATTCCCTCGGGGCTTTCTTT. It yields the protein CSFRDRDSLGAFF.

This sequence joins TRBV19 and TRBJ2-7, with D possibly being TRBD1 or TRBD2 (5 bases each). The germline gives CDR1 LNHDA, CDR2 SQIVND (reference sequence). Deletions cut 6 bases from V and 4 bases from J, with 10 bases between. The CDR3 covers 12 residues. CDR3 DNA: TGTGCCAGTAGCCCGGGACGGTACGAGCAGTACTTC. Protein sequence: CASSPGRYEQYF.

The chain is built from TRBV7-2 and TRBJ2-7; tentative D call: TRBD1 (5 bases). The CDR3 is made up of 15 amino acids. The germline gives CDR1 SGHTA, CDR2 FQGNSA. The ends were cut back, 2 bases at V and 0 bases at J, with 11 bases in the middle. CDR3 region: CASSLRFGHSYEQYF. CDR3 in DNA: TGTGCCAGCAGCTTACGGTTTGGACACTCCTACGAGCAGTACTTC.

The V and J genes are TRBV27 and TRBJ1-5, with D tentatively TRBD1 (6 bases). The germline V gene encodes CDR1 MNHEY and CDR2 SMNVEV (reference sequence). V was cut by 5 bases and J by 3 bases, with 14 bases left in between. This CDR3 contains 15 residues. The CDR3 nucleotides are TGTGCCAGCAGTCCATCACAGGGTCTCAATCAGCCCCAGCATTTT. Translated: CASSPSQGLNQPQHF.

This chain links TRBV7-9 with TRBJ2-5; D perhaps matches TRBD1 (6 bases). Germline V gene lookup returns CDR1 SEHNR and CDR2 FQNEAQ (reference sequence). The length of the CDR3 is 14 residues. Trimming cost V 5 bases and J 2 bases, with 12 bases left between them. DNA of the CDR3: TGTGCCAGCAGCCAAAGTCAGGGGCAAGAGACCCAGTACTTC. Its protein is CASSQSQGQETQYF.

This chain links TRBV5-1 with TRBJ2-7; D tentatively reads TRBD1 or TRBD2 (6 bases each). The V end lost 1 base, the J end lost 6 bases, and 11 bases lay between the germline ends. The CDR3 spans 13 residues. CDR1 and CDR2 from the germline V gene are SGHRS and YFSETQ. CDR3 protein: CASSLLGGGEQYF. CDR3 bases: TGCGCCAGCAGCTTGCTCGGAGGGGGCGAGCAGTACTTC.

The chain uses TRBV2 and TRBJ2-5; D is possibly TRBD1 or TRBD2 (5 bases each). CDR1 is SNHLY, CDR2 FYNNEI, per germline. V was cut by 6 bases and J by 0 bases, with 11 bases left in between. The CDR3 is 14 residues long. CDR3 sequence (DNA): TGTGCCAGCAGGGGACCAAACCACCAAGAGACCCAGTACTTC. Translation: CASRGPNHQETQYF.

The chain joins TRBV5-1 to TRBJ2-1; D is unresolved. Trimming removed 0 bases at V and 6 bases at J, with 7 bases between. The germline CDR1 and CDR2 sequences are SGHRS and YFSETQ. This CDR3 has 13 residues. The CDR3 DNA reads as TGCGCCAGCAGCTTGGCAGCCGTCAATGAGCAGTTCTTC. Translating gives CASSLAAVNEQFF.